The TCR beta chain described here comes from a study of T cells after yellow fever vaccination. Study outcomes and limitations: Reappearance after the booster was seen for most primary-vaccination clones, at 96% CD4 and around 88% CD8.

This clonotype was detected only a few times. Antigen specificity is unknown. The length of the CDR3 is 15 residues. V was pared by 3 bases and J by 0 bases, with 10 bases between. Germline CDR1 SGHNT, CDR2 YYREEE (reference sequence). TCRdb called the 5' RACE reads again in MiXCR, with one record for every CDR3 protein. The sample lists about 350,000 distinct CDR3 sequences; about 4% were seen once. The genes are TRBV5-4 and TRBJ2-1, with TRBD2 as a possible D gene (6 bases). Here the sequenced sample was PBMCs, taken 5 days after the yellow fever booster vaccination. The sequence was collected from a man in his late teens or twenties who received the YFV17D yellow fever vaccine. The CDR3 region has the DNA TGTGCCAGCAGCTGGGGGACTGACTCCTACAATGAGCAGTTCTTC. It specifies CASSWGTDSYNEQFF.